This is a list of T cell receptor beta chains from one sample in a study of cytomegalovirus exposure and HLA in healthy donors. Sequencing was performed with immunoSEQ multiplex PCR; in TCRdb, only in-frame clones are kept and a portion is missing. The sample data list 30,000 to 40,000 clones. Material for sequencing was PBMCs. The receptors shown here come from a human donor in good health. The CDR3 runs from the conserved cysteine through the conserved F or W. The D gene is left open where the match is weak.

V gene: TRBV5-4
J gene: TRBJ2-1
D gene: -
CDR3 DNA: TGTGCCAGCAGCTTGGAAGGTTCTGACAGTGAGCAGTTCTTC
CDR3 protein: CASSLEGSDSEQFF

V gene: TRBV27
J gene: TRBJ2-7
D gene: -
CDR3 DNA: TGTGCCAGCAGTTTAGCGGGCACCTACGAGCAGTACTTC
CDR3 protein: CASSLAGTYEQYF

V gene: TRBV9
J gene: TRBJ1-4
D gene: -
CDR3 DNA: TGTGCCAGCAGCGTATCGGGGGACGTCAATGAAAAACTGTTTTTT
CDR3 protein: CASSVSGDVNEKLFF

V gene: TRBV6-5
J gene: TRBJ1-6
D gene: TRBD1
CDR3 DNA: TGTGCCAGCAGTTCCGGGACAGAGAATTCACCCCTCCACTTT
CDR3 protein: CASSSGTENSPLHF

V gene: TRBV7-9
J gene: TRBJ2-1
D gene: -
CDR3 DNA: TGTGCCAGCACCTCACCTCCGGGATCACCCTACAATGAGCAGTTCTTC
CDR3 protein: CASTSPPGSPYNEQFF

V gene: TRBV7-9
J gene: TRBJ2-7
D gene: TRBD1
CDR3 DNA: TGTGCCAGCAGCTTAGCGGGACAGGCCTACGAGCAGTACTTC
CDR3 protein: CASSLAGQAYEQYF

V gene: TRBV30
J gene: TRBJ2-1
D gene: TRBD1
CDR3 DNA: TGTGCCTGGAGTGTACTGGGACAGACTGAGCAGTTCTTC
CDR3 protein: CAWSVLGQTEQFF

V gene: TRBV2
J gene: TRBJ2-3
D gene: TRBD1
CDR3 DNA: TGTGCCAGCAGTTCCCCCCCCTCGACAGGGTCCACAGATACGCAGTATTTT
CDR3 protein: CASSSPPSTGSTDTQYF

V gene: TRBV5-8
J gene: TRBJ2-1
D gene: TRBD1
CDR3 DNA: TGTGCCAGCAGCTACCGGGACAGCTACAATGAGCAGTTCTTC
CDR3 protein: CASSYRDSYNEQFF

V gene: TRBV4-1
J gene: TRBJ2-6
D gene: -
CDR3 DNA: TGCGCCAGCAGCCAAGTTGGACTGACCTCTGGGGCCAACGTCCTGACTTTC
CDR3 protein: CASSQVGLTSGANVLTF

V gene: TRBV28
J gene: TRBJ1-5
D gene: -
CDR3 DNA: TGTGCCAGCAGTTTCCCTGGGAGCCGCAATCAGCCCCAGCATTTT
CDR3 protein: CASSFPGSRNQPQHF

V gene: TRBV6-1
J gene: TRBJ1-2
D gene: -
CDR3 DNA: TGTGCCAGCAGTGTCACCGGGCCCCTCTTGGGGCATGGCTACACCTTC
CDR3 protein: CASSVTGPLLGHGYTF

V gene: TRBV27
J gene: TRBJ1-2
D gene: TRBD1
CDR3 DNA: TGTGCCAGCAGTGTGATACCGGGACAGGGTGGTACGTGGGGCTACACCTTC
CDR3 protein: CASSVIPGQGGTWGYTF

V gene: TRBV18
J gene: TRBJ1-2
D gene: -
CDR3 DNA: TGTGCCAGCTCACCACCGCCACAGGGTTATAACTATGGCTACACCTTC
CDR3 protein: CASSPPPQGYNYGYTF

V gene: TRBV6-6
J gene: TRBJ2-7
D gene: TRBD1
CDR3 DNA: TGTGCCAGCAGTCACCCGACAGGGAACGAGCAGTACTTC
CDR3 protein: CASSHPTGNEQYF

V gene: TRBV5-6
J gene: TRBJ2-3
D gene: TRBD1
CDR3 DNA: TGTGCCAGCAGCACCAGGGGGCTCACAGATACGCAGTATTTT
CDR3 protein: CASSTRGLTDTQYF

V gene: TRBV7-2
J gene: TRBJ1-4
D gene: -
CDR3 DNA: TGTGCCAGCAGCTTATTCCCCCAGGGGTCCCTCGAGGGAAAACTGTTTTTT
CDR3 protein: CASSLFPQGSLEGKLFF

V gene: TRBV7-9
J gene: TRBJ2-1
D gene: -
CDR3 DNA: TGTGCCAGCACCCAAGGGTACGGGGGGCCCGACAATGAGCAGTTCTTC
CDR3 protein: CASTQGYGGPDNEQFF

V gene: TRBV6-5
J gene: TRBJ2-2
D gene: -
CDR3 DNA: TGTGCCAGCACCAAGAGGCGGTCGGGCACCGGGGAGCTGTTTTTT
CDR3 protein: CASTKRRSGTGELFF

V gene: TRBV6-1
J gene: TRBJ1-5
D gene: -
CDR3 DNA: TGTGCCAGCAGTGTAGAGGGAATTCAGCCCCAGCATTTT
CDR3 protein: CASSVEGIQPQHF

V gene: TRBV28
J gene: TRBJ2-6
D gene: -
CDR3 DNA: TGTGCCAGCAGCCACAGGGTGGGGGCCAACGTCCTGACTTTC
CDR3 protein: CASSHRVGANVLTF

V gene: TRBV29-1
J gene: TRBJ1-2
D gene: -
CDR3 DNA: TGCAGCGTTGAAGTCACCCGCGAGGTTGGCTACACCTTC
CDR3 protein: CSVEVTREVGYTF

V gene: TRBV5-6
J gene: TRBJ1-5
D gene: -
CDR3 DNA: TGTGCCAGCAGCTTGGGTGGGCCCGACGGGGGGCCCCAGCATTTT
CDR3 protein: CASSLGGPDGGPQHF

V gene: TRBV6-6
J gene: TRBJ2-1
D gene: -
CDR3 DNA: TGTGCCAGCAGCGGGTCGGGGGATGAGCAGTTCTTC
CDR3 protein: CASSGSGDEQFF

V gene: TRBV5-6
J gene: TRBJ2-7
D gene: TRBD2
CDR3 DNA: TGTGCCAGCAGCTGGGGGGGTTACGCCTACGAGCAGTACTTC
CDR3 protein: CASSWGGYAYEQYF

V gene: TRBV5-1
J gene: TRBJ2-1
D gene: -
CDR3 DNA: TGCGCCAGCAGCTTGGGTTCGGGGTGGGCTGATGAGCAGTTCTTC
CDR3 protein: CASSLGSGWADEQFF

V gene: TRBV5-4
J gene: TRBJ2-5
D gene: TRBD2
CDR3 DNA: TGTGCCAGCAGCTTGGAAGCGGGGGGGCCTTTGGAGACCCAGTACTTC
CDR3 protein: CASSLEAGGPLETQYF

V gene: TRBV6-1
J gene: TRBJ2-1
D gene: TRBD2
CDR3 DNA: TGTGCCAGCAGTGAGGTGGGGGGGGACAATGAGCAGTTCTTC
CDR3 protein: CASSEVGGDNEQFF

V gene: TRBV15
J gene: TRBJ2-7
D gene: -
CDR3 DNA: TGTGCCACCAGCAGAGGTCGGCAGAGCGCCTACGAGCAGTACTTC
CDR3 protein: CATSRGRQSAYEQYF

V gene: TRBV9
J gene: TRBJ2-1
D gene: -
CDR3 DNA: TGTGCCAGCAGCAGTTGGACGGGGAACAATGAGCAGTTCTTC
CDR3 protein: CASSSWTGNNEQFF

V gene: TRBV19
J gene: TRBJ2-3
D gene: -
CDR3 DNA: TGTGCCAGTAGACTTTCTACTTCCACAGATACGCAGTATTTT
CDR3 protein: CASRLSTSTDTQYF

V gene: TRBV7-9
J gene: TRBJ1-4
D gene: TRBD1
CDR3 DNA: TGTGCCAGCAGCTTAGGGGACAGGGCCATAGTGGAAAAACTGTTTTTT
CDR3 protein: CASSLGDRAIVEKLFF

V gene: TRBV5-1
J gene: TRBJ2-5
D gene: TRBD1
CDR3 DNA: TGCGCCAGCAGCTCGACAGGGGGTGCAGAGACCCAGTACTTC
CDR3 protein: CASSSTGGAETQYF

V gene: TRBV27
J gene: TRBJ1-2
D gene: TRBD1
CDR3 DNA: TGTGCCAGCAGTCAAACCCTGGGGGGACAGAACTATGGCTACACCTTC
CDR3 protein: CASSQTLGGQNYGYTF

V gene: TRBV5-6
J gene: TRBJ1-5
D gene: -
CDR3 DNA: TGTGCCAGCAGTTCCCAGGGTATAGGCAATCAGCCCCAGCATTTT
CDR3 protein: CASSSQGIGNQPQHF

V gene: TRBV7-6
J gene: TRBJ2-1
D gene: -
CDR3 DNA: TGTGCCAGCAGCTTAGCTCGCGGATACAATGAGCAGTTCTTC
CDR3 protein: CASSLARGYNEQFF

V gene: TRBV5-6
J gene: TRBJ2-7
D gene: TRBD1
CDR3 DNA: TGTGCCAGCAAGAGCACAGGGGCCGGCTACGAGCAGTACTTC
CDR3 protein: CASKSTGAGYEQYF

V gene: TRBV2
J gene: TRBJ1-1
D gene: -
CDR3 DNA: TGTGCCAGCAGTGATTCCCAGGCTGAAGCTTTCTTT
CDR3 protein: CASSDSQAEAFF

V gene: TRBV19
J gene: TRBJ2-1
D gene: TRBD2
CDR3 DNA: TGTGCCAGTATGACTAGCGGCGGAGGCAGCGCGCAGTTCTTC
CDR3 protein: CASMTSGGGSAQFF

V gene: TRBV7-3
J gene: TRBJ1-6
D gene: TRBD1
CDR3 DNA: TGTGCCAGCAGCTTGGGACAGACCAATTCACCCCTCCACTTT
CDR3 protein: CASSLGQTNSPLHF

V gene: TRBV30
J gene: TRBJ2-3
D gene: TRBD2
CDR3 DNA: TGTGCCTGGAGGGGACTAGCGGGTAATGGGGGTACGCAGTATTTT
CDR3 protein: CAWRGLAGNGGTQYF

V gene: TRBV9
J gene: TRBJ1-6
D gene: TRBD1
CDR3 DNA: TGTGCCAGCGGGGGACAGGGGTTCAATTCACCCCTCCACTTT
CDR3 protein: CASGGQGFNSPLHF

V gene: TRBV5-4
J gene: TRBJ1-2
D gene: TRBD1
CDR3 DNA: TGTGCCAGCAGAGCCGGGACAGATTCCTTTTATGGCTACACCTTC
CDR3 protein: CASRAGTDSFYGYTF

V gene: TRBV28
J gene: TRBJ2-7
D gene: TRBD2
CDR3 DNA: TGTGCCAGCAGGCCCGGGGGGAGCTCCTACGAGCAGTACTTC
CDR3 protein: CASRPGGSSYEQYF

V gene: TRBV10-3
J gene: TRBJ2-3
D gene: TRBD2
CDR3 DNA: TGTGCCACAGCAGCGGGGGGGCCCATAGATACGCAGTATTTT
CDR3 protein: CATAAGGPIDTQYF

V gene: TRBV6-4
J gene: TRBJ1-6
D gene: -
CDR3 DNA: TGTGCCAGCAGTGCTAGGACGGGGGGAAATTCACCCCTCCACTTT
CDR3 protein: CASSARTGGNSPLHF

V gene: TRBV13
J gene: TRBJ2-7
D gene: -
CDR3 DNA: TGTGCCAGCAGCTTAGCCTCCAGGGGCGCGTACGAGCAGTACTTC
CDR3 protein: CASSLASRGAYEQYF

V gene: TRBV5-1
J gene: TRBJ2-5
D gene: -
CDR3 DNA: TGCGCCAGCAGCTTGGCAGTAGCAGAGACCCAGTACTTC
CDR3 protein: CASSLAVAETQYF